This TCR beta chain was documented in a study of T cells in Graves' hyperthyroidism and ophthalmopathy (dated by TCRdb to 2018 to 2020). For context, the study as a whole: To identify TCR V-J signatures that set the groups apart, the researchers used a discovery cohort of about a hundred patients, made up of under 45 with Graves' ophthalmopathy and 55 to 65 with stable Graves' hyperthyroidism. Following sampling, methimazole starting at 30 mg daily was given to hyperthyroidism patients, and high-dose intravenous methylprednisolone was given to ophthalmopathy patients. In addition, the study compared T-cell repertoires in thyroid tissue and in blood from six Graves' hyperthyroidism patients. The roughly 100 discovery patients were divided at random into training and test sets in a 7:3 ratio. Prospective prediction of ophthalmopathy was tested in an independent validation cohort consisting of 18 to 20 hyperthyroidism patients and approximately 16 patients who later progressed to ophthalmopathy. The paper describes TCR Vbeta CDR3 sequencing of 120 to 150 peripheral blood samples, made up of under 50 ophthalmopathy patients, 70 to 75 hyperthyroidism patients and 17 progressor patients. Findings and caveats that apply to the study as a whole: Ophthalmopathy was separated from stable hyperthyroidism by a 13 V-J signature model, with over 85% sensitivity and around 81% specificity obtained in cross-validation and 80%/75% obtained in testing. No statistical method was used to set the sample size in advance, and investigators knew the group allocation. In validation, the model predicted progression to ophthalmopathy a median of roughly 6.2 months before onset, with roughly 70% sensitivity and roughly 72% specificity. Most expanded thyroid clonotypes (frequency above 0.001) were also detected in blood, suggesting blood repertoires may reflect thyroid immune responses.

The TCR beta CDR3 regions were amplified from the RNA transcripts. A first-round RT-PCR of the TCR CDR3 used the HTBI primer set with the Qiagen OneStep RT-PCR kit. Libraries were constructed in a second round of multiplex PCR, after which size selection and purification were performed. Libraries were sequenced paired-end with 100 bp reads on an Illumina HiSeq2000. As for the authors' bioinformatics: SOAPnuke was used to process the raw data, with reads discarded if the reads contained adapters or uncalled bases, had a mean Phred below 15, or lacked an exact constant-primer or identifier match. High-quality paired reads were merged using COPE v1.2.5, and each unique nucleotide sequence was defined as a clonotype. MiTCR v1.1 was used to align the clonotypes against IMGT TRBV, TRBD and TRBJ reference segments. The analysis included only V-J combinations with a frequency above 0.0001, which together covered 99% to 99.2% of the repertoires. A TCS score was defined as the ratio between F50 (clonal expansion) and ExV (chaos), using BLOSUM62-based TCRdist between CDR3 peptides within each V-J. Welch's t-statistics and random forest reduced roughly 540 V-J features to 10 to 15, which were used in a naive Bayes classifier (R e1071). The Morisita-Horn index was used to measure how similar the thyroid and blood repertoires were. The public reads were reprocessed in TCRdb via fastp at Q25 and MiXCR, keeping in-frame beta chains. Rows are combined by CDR3 protein, so each entry shows the most common genes and DNA. The V and J calls shown here were made by TCRdb, not taken from the authors' results. A total of more than 550,000 distinct CDR3 sequences appear in this sample, roughly 45% of them only once. Clones ranked in the top ten supply less than 9% of the sample.

From the cysteine up to the phenylalanine, the CDR3 has a length of 15 residues. CDR3 DNA is the only sequence kept; it has 45 bases, read in frame from the first base. The trim is 4 bases for V and 6 bases for J, with a gap of 16 bases between the germline ends. CDR1 and CDR2 were assigned from the germline V gene as SGHTA and FQGNSA. In its sample, this clonotype was seen many times. This receptor's antigen is unknown. There are no base qualities to consult, and no much larger clone falls within one base. The study excluded patients with uncontrolled infections, other autoimmune diseases, pregnancy or lactation. Diagnoses were based on clinical symptoms, serum thyroxine and TRAb, thyroid ultrasound and orbital computed tomography. Trizol reagent was used to extract total RNA, and RNA quality was then checked on an Agilent 2100 Bioanalyzer.

The rearrangement combines TRBV7-2 with TRBJ1-5; the best D guess is TRBD1, with 5 bases matching. The specimen sequenced was peripheral blood or thyroid tissue (not recorded which). This receptor was identified in an adult man with Graves' disease, either hyperthyroidism or ophthalmopathy (not recorded which). The sequenced DNA is TGTGCCAGCAGCTCCTCAGGGATTCGCGGTCAGCCCCAGCATTTT. This yields the protein CASSSSGIRGQPQHF.